These 15 T cell receptor beta chains were sequenced from one sample in a study of T cells in localized non-small cell lung cancer. Assay used: immunoSEQ multiplex PCR; TCRdb lists only in-frame clones, some missing. The table lists 4,500 or so clones, approximately 21% of them singletons, with around 5% in the top ten. This specimen was lung tumor tissue, taken before any cancer treatment. These receptors came from an older female donor with stage I lung adenocarcinoma.

This clone was detected only once. The genes are TRBV19 and TRBJ2-1; D not resolved. V was shortened by 6 bases and J by 0 bases, with 9 bases between the two germline ends. CDR1 and CDR2 (germline): LNHDA, SQIVND (reference sequence). This CDR3 is 14 amino acids long. The CDR3 loop reads CASSLGGSYNEQFF. The CDR3 DNA sequence: TGTGCCAGTAGCCTAGGCGGCTCCTACAATGAGCAGTTCTTC.

V and J are TRBV23-1 and TRBJ1-1; maybe TRBD1 (6 bases). TRBV23-1 is filed as an ORF, its function uncertain. V lost 6 bases to trimming and J lost 5 bases, with 19 bases between them. The CDR3 consists of 15 residues. As DNA, the CDR3 is TGCGCCAGCAGCCAGATGTGGACAGAGGGAACTGAAGCTTTCTTT. It yields the protein CASSQMWTEGTEAFF.

This clone was observed a handful of times. V is TRBV6-9 and J is TRBJ1-2; D is undetermined. Germline V gives CDR1 MNHGY, CDR2 SVAAGI. This CDR3 comprises 11 residues. Trimming took 5 bases from V and 3 from J, leaving 4 bases between them. As DNA, the CDR3 is TGTGCCAGCAGTGTCGACTATGGCTACACCTTC. Its translation: CASSVDYGYTF.

As to this clone: Germline and junction disagree at one end, which may indicate a read error. The chain combines TRBV6-8 with TRBJ2-1; 10 nucleotides match TRBD2. The CDR3 contains 12 residues. Germline V gene sequence: CDR1 MNHGY, CDR2 SAAAGT. The CDR3 here is CAISGTSDEQFF. CDR3 in DNA: TGTGCCATCAGTGGGACTAGCGACGAGCAGTTCTTC.

The chain employs TRBV5-1 and TRBJ1-2; 8 bases match TRBD1. V was pared by 8 bases and J by 7 bases, with 19 bases of the junction left unmatched. This CDR3 comprises 16 residues. CDR1 SGHRS and CDR2 YFSETQ come from the germline V gene. CDR3 amino acids: CARNQGQAFYGTGYTF. DNA for the CDR3: TGCGCCAGGAACCAGGGACAGGCTTTTTATGGGACTGGCTACACCTTC.

This clone rates as medium-sized. CDR3 sequence: CASSAYRGNTEAFF. The CDR3 DNA sequence: TGTGCCAGCAGCGCCTACAGGGGTAACACTGAAGCTTTCTTT. V is TRBV11-3 and J is TRBJ1-1, with TRBD1 matching 7 bases. The CDR3 totals 14 residues. Germline trimming cut 5 bases from V and 2 bases from J; bases unmatched to any gene: 5. Germline V gene data show CDR1 as SGHNT and CDR2 as YENEEA. Supplemented by reference TRBV11-3 and TRBJ1-1, the full variable domain reads EAGVVQSPRYKIIEKKQPVAFWCNPISGHNTLYWYLQNLGQGPELLIRYENEEAVDDSQLPKDRFSAERLKGVDSTLKIQPAELGDSAVYLCASSAYRGNTEAFFGQGTRLTVV.

The chain combines TRBV5-1 with TRBJ2-3; 7 positions match TRBD1. The V segment lost 4 bases and the J segment 3 bases; nucleotides outside the gene matches: 8. Looked up from germline, CDR1 is SGHRS and CDR2 is YFSETQ. The CDR3 extends over 15 amino acids. CDR3 protein: CASSRDSPWTDTQYF. The CDR3, as DNA: TGCGCCAGCAGCAGGGACAGTCCTTGGACAGATACGCAGTATTTT.

This clone occurred a few times. V gene TRBV11-3 combines with J gene TRBJ2-5; 7 bases line up with TRBD2. This CDR3 has 14 amino acids. V lost 5 bases to trimming and J lost 9 bases; unmatched junction nucleotides: 12. Germline lookup yields CDR1 SGHNT and CDR2 YENEEA. CDR3 sequence reads: CASSLSGGTGAQYF. CDR3 coding DNA: TGTGCCAGCAGCCTCTCCGGGGGGACCGGGGCCCAGTACTTC.

Relative to its sample, this clone is medium-sized (0.01 to 0.1%). The chain uses TRBV6-8 and TRBJ2-4; either TRBD1 or TRBD2 may fit D (6 bases each). Germline CDR1 is MNHGY and CDR2 is SAAAGT. There are 14 residues in the CDR3. V was shortened by 7 bases and J by 4 bases, with 14 bases between the two germline ends. CDR3 amino acids: CASNSRGVKNIQYF. The CDR3 DNA reads as TGTGCCAGCAACTCGAGGGGGGTTAAAAACATTCAGTACTTC.

V and J are TRBV15 and TRBJ2-7, with D possibly TRBD2 on 6 matching bases. Looked up from germline, CDR1 is LNHNV and CDR2 is YYDKDF (reference sequence). Trimming cost V 0 bases and J 2 bases, with 20 bases left between them. The CDR3 runs 18 residues. In nucleotides, the CDR3 is TGTGCCACCAGCAGAGATCCCCCGTCTTCCGGGGGAACCTACGAGCAGTACTTC. Protein: CATSRDPPSSGGTYEQYF.

This clone was seen a few times. The CDR3 is CASSFRTLLNRYEQYF. For the CDR3, the DNA is TGTGCCAGCAGTTTTCGGACTCTGTTAAATAGATACGAGCAGTACTTC. The gene calls are TRBV6-8 and TRBJ2-7; possibly TRBD2 for D (5 bases). Germline lookup yields CDR1 MNHGY and CDR2 SAAAGT. The CDR3 extends over 16 amino acids. V lost 4 bases and J 4 bases, leaving 20 bases between the germline ends.

By share, this clone counts as medium-sized. CDR3 amino acids: CASSSRSNTEAFF. The CDR3, as DNA: TGTGCCAGCAGCTCGAGGTCGAACACTGAAGCTTTCTTT. The rearrangement links TRBV7-1 to TRBJ1-1; D gene ambiguous. TRBV7-1 is recorded as an ORF, its role being uncertain. CDR3 length equals 13 residues. The V end was cut by 3 bases, the J end by 1 base, with 6 bases between.

This clone is categorized as medium-sized (0.01 to 0.1%). The rearrangement uses TRBV11-3 and TRBJ2-7, with 10 bases identical to TRBD1. Germline-derived CDR1 and CDR2 are SGHNT and YENEEA. V trimming: 5 bases; J trimming: 4 bases; junction bases outside the gene matches: 8. CDR3 size: 15 residues. The chain's CDR3 is CASSPRQGAGYEQYF. Here the CDR3 DNA reads TGTGCCAGCAGCCCGCGACAGGGGGCGGGTTACGAGCAGTACTTC.

This clone was observed a handful of times. This rearrangement joins TRBV14 to TRBJ2-1; 10 nucleotides line up with TRBD2. Germline CDR1 and CDR2: SGHDN and FVKESK. The CDR3 sequence is 16 residues long. V lost 3 bases, J lost 7 bases, and 9 bases stayed unmatched. The CDR3 is CASSQISGGAGNEQFF. Written as DNA, the CDR3 is TGTGCCAGCAGCCAGATAAGCGGGGGGGCCGGTAATGAGCAGTTCTTC.

This clone was detected only a few times. The CDR3 DNA reads TGTGCCAGTAAGGACGGCCCGAGCTCCTACGAGCAGTACTTC. Amino acid sequence: CASKDGPSSYEQYF. V is TRBV12-5 and J is TRBJ2-7; D uncertain. From germline, CDR1 is LGHNT and CDR2 FRNRAP. The CDR3 runs to 14 residues.